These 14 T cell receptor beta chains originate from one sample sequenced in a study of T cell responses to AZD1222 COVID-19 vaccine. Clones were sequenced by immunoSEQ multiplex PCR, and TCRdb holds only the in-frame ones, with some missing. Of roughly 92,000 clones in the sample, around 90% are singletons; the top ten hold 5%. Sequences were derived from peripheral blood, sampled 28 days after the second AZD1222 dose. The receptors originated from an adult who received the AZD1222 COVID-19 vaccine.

The CDR3 DNA follows: TGTGCCAGCAGCGTAAGGCCCGGGGGGCAGAATAATTCACCCCTCCACTTT. Protein: CASSVRPGGQNNSPLHF. The chain is built from TRBV9 and TRBJ1-6; a possible D gene is TRBD1 (6 bases). V was trimmed by 1 base and J by 5 bases, leaving 16 bases between them. The germline V gene encodes CDR1 SGDLS and CDR2 YYNGEE. CDR3 length: 17 residues.

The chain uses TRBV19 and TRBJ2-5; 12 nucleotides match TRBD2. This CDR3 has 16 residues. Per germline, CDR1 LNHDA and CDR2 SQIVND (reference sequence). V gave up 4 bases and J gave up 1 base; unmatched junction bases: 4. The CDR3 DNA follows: TGTGCCAGTAGTACTACTAGCGGGGGGCCCCAAGAGACCCAGTACTTC. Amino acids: CASSTTSGGPQETQYF. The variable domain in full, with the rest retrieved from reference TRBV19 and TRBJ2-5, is DGGITQSPKYLFRKEGQNVTLSCEQNLNHDAMYWYRQDPGQGLRLIYYSQIVNDFQKGDIAEGYSVSREKKESFPLTVTSAQKNPTAFYLCASSTTSGGPQETQYFGPGTRLLVL.

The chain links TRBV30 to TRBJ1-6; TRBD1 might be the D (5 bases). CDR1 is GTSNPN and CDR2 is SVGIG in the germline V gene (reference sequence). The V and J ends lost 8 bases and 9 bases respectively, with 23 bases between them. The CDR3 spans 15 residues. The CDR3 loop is CAGILPGPGGSPLHF. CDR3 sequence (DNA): TGTGCCGGCATACTACCGGGACCGGGCGGTTCACCCCTCCACTTT.

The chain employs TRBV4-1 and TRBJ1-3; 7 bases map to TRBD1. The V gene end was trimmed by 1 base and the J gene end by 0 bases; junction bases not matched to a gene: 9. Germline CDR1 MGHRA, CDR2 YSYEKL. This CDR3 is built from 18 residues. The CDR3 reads CASSQGPGTATSGNTIYF. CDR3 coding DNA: TGCGCCAGCAGCCAAGGCCCCGGGACAGCCACCTCTGGAAACACCATATATTTT.

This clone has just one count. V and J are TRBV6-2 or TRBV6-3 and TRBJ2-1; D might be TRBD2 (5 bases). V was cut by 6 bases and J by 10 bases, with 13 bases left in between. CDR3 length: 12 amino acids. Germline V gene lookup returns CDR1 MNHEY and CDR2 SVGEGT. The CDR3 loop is CASSQTSSEQFF. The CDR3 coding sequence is TGTGCCAGCAGCCAAACTAGTTCCGAGCAGTTCTTC.

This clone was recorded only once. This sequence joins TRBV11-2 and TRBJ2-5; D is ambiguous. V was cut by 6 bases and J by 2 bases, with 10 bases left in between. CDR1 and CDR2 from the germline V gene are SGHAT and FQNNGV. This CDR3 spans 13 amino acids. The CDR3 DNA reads TGTGCCAGCAGTCCCGGGCCACAAGAGACCCAGTACTTC. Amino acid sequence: CASSPGPQETQYF. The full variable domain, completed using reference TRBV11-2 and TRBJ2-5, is EAGVAQSPRYKIIEKRQSVAFWCNPISGHATLYWYQQILGQGPKLLIQFQNNGVVDDSQLPKDRFSAERLKGVDSTLKIQPAKLEDSAVYLCASSPGPQETQYFGPGTRLLVL.

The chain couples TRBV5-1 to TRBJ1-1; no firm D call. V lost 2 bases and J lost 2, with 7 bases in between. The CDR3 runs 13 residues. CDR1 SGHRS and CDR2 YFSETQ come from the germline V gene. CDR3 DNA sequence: TGCGCCAGCAGCTTTTACGGAAACACTGAAGCTTTCTTT. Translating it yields CASSFYGNTEAFF.

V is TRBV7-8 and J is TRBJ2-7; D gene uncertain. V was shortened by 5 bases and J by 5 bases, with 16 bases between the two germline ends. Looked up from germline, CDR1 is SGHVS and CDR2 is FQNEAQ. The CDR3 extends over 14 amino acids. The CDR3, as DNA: TGTGCCAGCAGCCTATCGCTGACAAGGGACGAGCAGTACTTC. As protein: CASSLSLTRDEQYF.

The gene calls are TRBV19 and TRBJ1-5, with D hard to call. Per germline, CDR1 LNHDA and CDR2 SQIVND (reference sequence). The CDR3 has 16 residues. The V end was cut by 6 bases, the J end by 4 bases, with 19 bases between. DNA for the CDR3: TGTGCCAGTAGCCCATATTGGGGAACAAGGAATCAGCCCCAGCATTTT. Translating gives CASSPYWGTRNQPQHF.

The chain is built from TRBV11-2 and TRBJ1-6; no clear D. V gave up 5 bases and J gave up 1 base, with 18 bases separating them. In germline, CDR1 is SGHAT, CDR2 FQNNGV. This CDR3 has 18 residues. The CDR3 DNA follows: TGTGCCAGCAGCCGGGAGGTCCGATCCAGTTCCTATAATTCACCCCTCCACTTT. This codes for CASSREVRSSSYNSPLHF.

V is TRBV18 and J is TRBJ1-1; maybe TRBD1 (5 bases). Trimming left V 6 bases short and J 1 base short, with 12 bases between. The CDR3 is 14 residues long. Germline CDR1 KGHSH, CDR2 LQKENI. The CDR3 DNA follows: TGTGCCAGCTCCATAGGGCAGGGGAACACTGAAGCTTTCTTT. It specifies CASSIGQGNTEAFF.

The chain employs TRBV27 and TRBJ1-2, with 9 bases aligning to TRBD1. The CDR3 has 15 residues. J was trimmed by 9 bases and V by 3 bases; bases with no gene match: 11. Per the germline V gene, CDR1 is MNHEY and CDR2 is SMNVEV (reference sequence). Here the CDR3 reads CASSFLGQGSSRYTF. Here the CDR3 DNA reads TGTGCCAGCAGTTTTTTGGGACAGGGATCTTCTCGCTACACCTTC.

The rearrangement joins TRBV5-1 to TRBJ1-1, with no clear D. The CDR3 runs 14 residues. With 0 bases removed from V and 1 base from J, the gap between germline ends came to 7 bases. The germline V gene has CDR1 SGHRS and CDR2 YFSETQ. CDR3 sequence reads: CASSLVGRNTEAFF. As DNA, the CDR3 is TGCGCCAGCAGCTTGGTAGGGAGGAACACTGAAGCTTTCTTT.

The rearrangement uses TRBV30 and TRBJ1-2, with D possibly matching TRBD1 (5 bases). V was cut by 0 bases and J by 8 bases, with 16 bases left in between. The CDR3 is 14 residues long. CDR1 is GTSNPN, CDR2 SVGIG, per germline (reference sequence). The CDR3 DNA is TGTGCCTGGAGTGTATTCCAGGGATCGTCCGGCTACACCTTC. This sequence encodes CAWSVFQGSSGYTF.